Following are 17 T cell receptor beta chains from one sample sequenced in a study of shared clonotypes between healthy human individuals. Using immunoSEQ multiplex PCR, the repertoire was profiled, and TCRdb retains in-frame clones only, with some absent. The table has nearly 1 million clones, 76% seen once. The sample consisted of memory CD4+ T cells sorted from blood. As to subset: CD45RA-negative fraction. All receptors come from a man in his late teens or twenties in good health.

This clone was counted a few times. The chain has TRBV28 and TRBJ1-1, with D uncertain. The CDR3 sequence is 12 residues long. The germline V gene encodes CDR1 MDHEN and CDR2 SYDVKM. Trimming took 2 bases from V and 5 from J, leaving 6 bases between them. Written as DNA, the CDR3 is TGTGCCAGCAGTTTAACGGGAACTGAAGCTTTCTTT. This gives the protein CASSLTGTEAFF.

Only a few counts were recorded for this clone. V usage is TRBV30 and J usage is TRBJ2-7; D is possibly TRBD1 (6 bases). The CDR3 extends over 11 amino acids. V shed 5 bases and J shed 3 bases, with 8 bases lying between them. Germline CDR1 reads GTSNPN; CDR2 reads SVGIG (reference sequence). CDR3 amino acids: CAWDRIYEQYF. For the CDR3, the DNA is TGTGCCTGGGACAGGATCTACGAGCAGTACTTC.

The V call is TRBV4-1, the J call TRBJ2-2; 8 bases fit TRBD1. Per germline, CDR1 MGHRA and CDR2 YSYEKL. V shed 0 bases and J 5 bases; nucleotides not matched to a gene: 5. The CDR3 totals 16 residues. The CDR3 spells CASSQEAQGATGELFF. CDR3 coding DNA: TGCGCCAGCAGCCAAGAGGCGCAGGGGGCAACCGGGGAGCTGTTTTTT.

The chain uses TRBV21-1 and TRBJ2-1; no DNA check was done on the table's D call, TRBD2. TRBV21-1 is deemed a pseudogene. The CDR3 runs 14 residues. The CDR3 DNA follows: TGTGCCATGCTGTGGAGGCGGTCCTACAATGAGCAGTTCTTC. Translating it yields CAMLWRRSYNEQFF.

The rearrangement joins TRBV28 to TRBJ1-2; D gene uncertain. The CDR3 runs 12 residues. Trimming removed 3 bases from V and 3 bases from J, with 5 bases in between. Germline V CDR1 and CDR2: MDHEN, SYDVKM. As DNA, the CDR3 is TGTGCCAGCAGTTTCTTGGACTATGGCTACACCTTC. Its protein product is CASSFLDYGYTF.

This sequence joins TRBV5-4 and TRBJ2-7; no reliable D call. In germline, CDR1 is SGHNT, CDR2 YYREEE (reference sequence). The CDR3 contains 12 residues. The V end lost 3 bases, the J end lost 2 bases, and 6 bases lay between the germline ends. This CDR3 reads CASSSGPYEQYF. In nucleotides, the CDR3 is TGTGCCAGCAGCTCAGGCCCCTACGAGCAGTACTTC. Based on the CDR3 plus reference TRBV5-4 and TRBJ2-7, the full variable domain is ETGVTQSPTHLIKTRGQQVTLRCSSQSGHNTVSWYQQALGQGPQFIFQYYREEENGRGNFPPRFSGLQFPNYSSELNVNALELDDSALYLCASSSGPYEQYFGPGTRLTVT.

This clone was seen only once. The V call is TRBV28, the J call TRBJ1-6; no clear D. The V and J ends lost 7 bases and 5 bases respectively, with 12 bases between them. CDR1 MDHEN and CDR2 SYDVKM come from the germline V gene. The CDR3 spans 14 residues. The CDR3: CASMSRGNNSPLHF. DNA for the CDR3: TGTGCCAGCATGAGTCGGGGAAATAATTCACCCCTCCACTTT.

This clone was seen a single time. The chain employs TRBV5-1 and TRBJ2-3; TRBD2 matches at 7 bases. V lost 7 bases and J lost 5; bases outside the gene matches: 10. The length of the CDR3 is 14 residues. Germline V lookup: CDR1 SGHRS, CDR2 YFSETQ. The CDR3 DNA follows: TGCGCCAGCGGACTAGGTGGATTGGGAGATACGCAGTATTTT. Its translation: CASGLGGLGDTQYF.

CDR3 amino acids: CASSELAGGMGKNIQYF. CDR3 in DNA: TGTGCCAGCAGTGAGTTAGCGGGGGGGATGGGCAAAAACATTCAGTACTTC. The rearrangement joins TRBV25-1 to TRBJ2-4; the match to TRBD2 covers 11 bases. The CDR3 loop spans 17 amino acids. V shed 3 bases and J 3 bases; nucleotides not matched to a gene: 7. From germline, CDR1 is MGHDK and CDR2 SYGVNS.

V is TRBV6-5 and J is TRBJ2-3; D possibly corresponds to TRBD2 (5 bases). The ends were cut back, 6 bases at V and 0 bases at J, with 10 bases in the middle. Germline V gene lookup returns CDR1 MNHEY and CDR2 SVGAGI. The CDR3 spans 14 residues. The CDR3 region has the DNA TGTGCCAGCAGCCGCGGGTCTAGCACAGATACGCAGTATTTT. It is translated as CASSRGSSTDTQYF.

V gene TRBV25-1 combines with J gene TRBJ2-6; 8 bases map to TRBD1. The CDR3 consists of 17 residues. The trim removed 5 bases at V and 2 bases at J, leaving 8 bases unmatched. Germline CDR1 MGHDK, CDR2 SYGVNS. In nucleotides, the CDR3 is TGTGCCAGCAGTCCGCGGACAGGGCAAACTGGGGCCAACGTCCTGACTTTC. Its protein product is CASSPRTGQTGANVLTF. Supplemented by reference TRBV25-1 and TRBJ2-6, the full variable domain reads EADIYQTPRYLVIGTGKKITLECSQTMGHDKMYWYQQDPGMELHLIHYSYGVNSTEKGDLSSESTVSRIRTEHFPLTLESARPSHTSQYLCASSPRTGQTGANVLTFGAGSRLTVL.

The chain links TRBV11-2 to TRBJ1-4; tentatively, D is TRBD1 (5 bases). CDR1 SGHAT and CDR2 FQNNGV come from the germline V gene. Deletions cut 5 bases from V and 5 bases from J, with 15 bases between. The CDR3 length is 15 residues. This CDR3 reads CASSETGTVNEKLFF. CDR3 bases: TGTGCCAGCAGCGAAACCGGGACGGTGAATGAAAAACTGTTTTTT.

The rearrangement uses TRBV5-6 and TRBJ1-2; 8 nucleotides align to TRBD1. With 1 base clipped from V and 8 bases from J, the junction kept 13 bases outside the gene matches. Germline CDR1 reads SGHDT; CDR2 reads YYEEEE. The CDR3 loop spans 16 amino acids. This CDR3 reads CASSLRELQGVRGYTF. The CDR3 bases are TGTGCCAGCAGCTTGAGAGAGTTACAGGGGGTCCGGGGCTACACCTTC.

The chain joins TRBV4-3 to TRBJ2-7; D might be TRBD1 or TRBD2, each matching 5 bases. Germline lookup yields CDR1 LGHNA and CDR2 YSLEER. Trimming left V 1 base short and J 0 bases short, with 16 bases between. This CDR3 comprises 17 residues. CDR3 in amino acids: CASSQAKYGTGSYEQYF. The DNA of the CDR3 is TGCGCCAGCAGCCAAGCGAAGTACGGGACGGGCTCCTACGAGCAGTACTTC.

This clone appeared once. The chain combines TRBV10-3 with TRBJ2-1, with D tentatively TRBD1 or TRBD2 (5 bases each). The V and J ends lost 1 base and 2 bases respectively, with 15 bases between them. Germline-derived CDR1 and CDR2 are ENHRY and SYGVKD. The CDR3 totals 17 residues. CDR3: CAISEFPLLGAYNEQFF. The DNA of the CDR3 is TGTGCCATCAGTGAGTTCCCGCTACTAGGGGCCTACAATGAGCAGTTCTTC.

This clone was recorded only once. This chain links TRBV5-1 with TRBJ1-2; TRBD1 might be the D (5 bases). Trimming cost V 0 bases and J 7 bases, with 10 bases left between them. This CDR3 region has 13 residues. The V gene's germline CDR1 is SGHRS and CDR2 YFSETQ. The CDR3 reads CASSLDGAIGYTF. In DNA form, the CDR3 reads TGCGCCAGCAGCTTGGACGGGGCTATTGGCTACACCTTC.

V usage is TRBV11-2 and J usage is TRBJ2-1; 7 bases line up with TRBD2. From germline, CDR1 is SGHAT and CDR2 FQNNGV. The CDR3 loop spans 15 amino acids. V was clipped by 1 base and J by 4 bases; unmatched bases: 4. CDR3 nucleotide sequence: TGTGCCAGCAGCTTAGCGGGAGGCCCATACAATGAGCAGTTCTTC. It is translated as CASSLAGGPYNEQFF.